What follows is one TCR beta chain and its context. TCR beta was sequenced from blood CD8+ and CD4+ T cells. FACS was used to enrich TEMRA cells, whereas the CD8+ and CD4+ T cells were obtained by negative isolation. The CDR3 consists of 13 residues. Trimming removed 2 bases from V and 7 bases from J, with 12 bases in between. Germline V gene lookup returns CDR1 GTSNPN and CDR2 SVGIG (reference sequence). The data stem from a study of CD8 T cells in Susac syndrome. Random hexamers were used to reverse transcribe about 0.5 to 1 ug of RNA. Across 54 Vbeta and 13 Jbeta, immunoSEQ multiplex PCR amplified TCR beta CDR3. Each CDR3 protein gets one entry after TCRdb re-called the immunoSEQ multiplex PCR reads with MiXCR. The data contain roughly 130,000 distinct CDR3 sequences, 95% of them singletons.

J is TRBJ2-1 and V is TRBV30; D not certain. Sample: CD4+ T cells from PBMCs. The clonotype originates from a human donor with multiple sclerosis. The CDR3 spells CAWSPDIGNEQFF. In nucleotides, the CDR3 is TGTGCCTGGAGTCCCGACATTGGGAATGAGCAGTTCTTC.